This T cell receptor beta chain was sequenced during a study of T cells in Graves' hyperthyroidism and ophthalmopathy. Study conclusions and caveats: Expanded thyroid clonotypes (above 0.001) were mostly also found in blood.

Clinical symptoms, serum thyroxine, TRAb, thyroid ultrasound and orbital computed tomography informed diagnoses. From RNA transcripts, TCR beta CDR3 regions were amplified. Using the HTBI primer set, a first-round RT-PCR was run on the TCR CDR3. TCRdb used MiXCR to reprocess the multiplex PCR reads, holding one entry per CDR3 protein. The table lists approximately 630,000 distinct CDR3 sequences, about 17% of them singletons. The V end lost 0 bases, the J end lost 7 bases, and 13 bases lay between the germline ends. The germline V gene has CDR1 SGHTA and CDR2 FQGTGA. The CDR3 runs 15 residues. This clonotype was seen repeatedly, ten times or more. Its antigen remains unidentified.

The chain recombines TRBV7-3 with TRBJ2-1; D may be TRBD2 (6 bases). The source of this sequence is a woman in her 30s with Graves' hyperthyroidism. Sequenced sample: blood. This CDR3 is CASSLTYGSPNEQFF. DNA of the CDR3: TGTGCCAGCAGCTTAACGTACGGGAGCCCAAATGAGCAGTTCTTC.